This T cell receptor (beta chain) was observed in a study of blood T cell repertoires in COVID-19. The V and J ends lost 1 base and 7 bases, in that order; junction bases with no gene match: 5. This CDR3 has 15 amino acids. Germline V CDR1 and CDR2: SGHTA, FQGNSA. Per the original data handling: Counts of nucleated cells, estimated from reference gene primer amplification, were obtained. Data came from immunoSEQ multiplex PCR; TCRdb stores just in-frame clones and leaves some out. The DNA gave D and trimming, while V, J and clone size come from that table. The data show about 350,000 clones, about nine tenths seen once.

Material for sequencing was PBMCs or T cells enriched from blood (not recorded which). The TCR originated in a woman aged 25 to 39 who had been exposed to COVID-19. The rearrangement uses TRBV7-2 and TRBJ1-4; 8 bases match TRBD1. The DNA for the CDR3 is TGTGCCAGCAGCTTAGGGGGGACAGGCGGTGAAAAACTGTTTTTT. Translation: CASSLGGTGGEKLFF.